This is a list of T cell receptor beta chains from one sample in a study of identical twins. TCRdb passed the 5' RACE reads through MiXCR, listing each CDR3 protein once. The sample has fewer than 650,000 distinct CDR3 sequences; just over 7% are singletons. These records were also assigned to another study, of yellow fever vaccine responses in identical twins.

The sample consisted of PBMCs. All receptors derive from a woman younger than 35 in good health. Both conserved end residues are part of each CDR3. A D gene is named only where the DNA matches it firmly. Clone size is stated in some rows and not others, as once, few, many or a class when expanded.

size	J	D	V	DNA	CDR3
.	TRBJ2-6	TRBD1	TRBV12-3/TRBV12-4	TGTGCCAGCAGTTCGGACAGGGGGCTGATCGGGGCCAACGGCCTGACTTTC	CASSSDRGLIGANGLTF
many	TRBJ2-1	TRBD2	TRBV2	TGTGCCAGCAGTGATTTGCTAGCGGGGTTGAATGAGCAGTTCTTC	CASSDLLAGLNEQFF
.	TRBJ2-6	.	TRBV12-3/TRBV12-4	TGTGCCAGCAGTCCGACCGTTTCTGGGGCCAACGTCCTGACTTTC	CASSPTVSGANVLTF
many	TRBJ1-2	.	TRBV7-9	TGTGCCAGCAGCCTCGATGAGACAAGGACCAACTATGGCTACACCTTC	CASSLDETRTNYGYTF
many	TRBJ2-2	.	TRBV3-1	TGTGCCAGCAGCTATGACCGGGACGCCAACACCGGGGAGCTGTTTTTT	CASSYDRDANTGELFF
few	TRBJ2-5	.	TRBV20-1	TGCAGTGCTAGAGATGACAGGAAAAACCAAGAGACCCAGTACTTC	CSARDDRKNQETQYF
.	TRBJ2-1	TRBD2	TRBV10-3	TGTGCCATCTGGCTGGCTAGCGGGGGTCCAAGCTCCTACAATGAGCAGTTCTTC	CAIWLASGGPSSYNEQFF
few	TRBJ2-7	.	TRBV7-2	TGTGCCAGCAGTCAAACCGGGGGAGGTTACGAGCAGTACTTC	CASSQTGGGYEQYF
many	TRBJ1-6	.	TRBV12-3/TRBV12-4	TGTGCCAGCAGCCCCCTGGGACGCAATAATTCACCCCTCCACTTT	CASSPLGRNNSPLHF
few	TRBJ2-1	.	TRBV20-1	TGCAGTGCCCCGATCTGGGGGTCCTACAATGAGCAGTTCTTC	CSAPIWGSYNEQFF
many	TRBJ2-1	.	TRBV7-8	TGTGCCAGCAGCCGGGAGAGCTTAGAGCAGTTCTTC	CASSRESLEQFF
many	TRBJ2-2	TRBD1	TRBV12-3/TRBV12-4	TGTGCCACCAGCCGGACAGGGAGAAACACCGGGGAGCTGTTTTTT	CATSRTGRNTGELFF
.	TRBJ2-1	TRBD1	TRBV7-8	TGTGCCAGCAGCTTCGCCGGGACAGAGCTCTCCTACAATGAGCAGTTCTTC	CASSFAGTELSYNEQFF
few	TRBJ2-1	.	TRBV28	TGTGCCAGCAGGGGGGACCAAACAAACGACAATGAGCAGTTCTTC	CASRGDQTNDNEQFF
.	TRBJ2-1	.	TRBV15	TGTGCCACCAGCTTACCTCGGAATGAGCAGTTCTTC	CATSLPRNEQFF